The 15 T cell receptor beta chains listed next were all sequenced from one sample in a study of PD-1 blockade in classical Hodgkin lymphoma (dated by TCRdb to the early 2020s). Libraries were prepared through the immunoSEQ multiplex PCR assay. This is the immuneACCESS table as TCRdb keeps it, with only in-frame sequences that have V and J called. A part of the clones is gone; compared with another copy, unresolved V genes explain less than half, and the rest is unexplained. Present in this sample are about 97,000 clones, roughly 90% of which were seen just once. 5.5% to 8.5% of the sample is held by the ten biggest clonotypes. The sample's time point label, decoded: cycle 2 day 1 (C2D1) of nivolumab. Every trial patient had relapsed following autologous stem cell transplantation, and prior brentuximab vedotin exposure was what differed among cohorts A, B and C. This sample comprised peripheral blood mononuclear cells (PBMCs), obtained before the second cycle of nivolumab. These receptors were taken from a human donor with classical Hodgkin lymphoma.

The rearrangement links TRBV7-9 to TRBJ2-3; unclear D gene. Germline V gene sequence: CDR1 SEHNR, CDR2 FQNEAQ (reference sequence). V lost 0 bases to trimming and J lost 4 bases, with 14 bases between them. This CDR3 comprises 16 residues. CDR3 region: CASSLAAPGGADTQYF. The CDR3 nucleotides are TGTGCCAGCAGCTTAGCAGCCCCGGGCGGTGCAGATACGCAGTATTTT.

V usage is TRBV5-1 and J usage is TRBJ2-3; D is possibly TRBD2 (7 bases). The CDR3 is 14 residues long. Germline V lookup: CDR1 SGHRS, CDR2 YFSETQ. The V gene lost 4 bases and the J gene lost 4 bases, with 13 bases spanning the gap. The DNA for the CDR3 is TGCGCCAGCAGCCTATGGGGGGGCCCAGATACGCAGTATTTT. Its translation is CASSLWGGPDTQYF.

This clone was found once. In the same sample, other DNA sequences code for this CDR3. CDR3 protein: CASRQGYEQYF. CDR3 in DNA: TGTGCCAGCAGACAGGGATACGAGCAGTACTTC. J is TRBJ2-7 and V is TRBV2, with D possibly being TRBD1 (6 bases). V was cut by 6 bases and J by 4 bases, with 7 bases left in between. Germline V gene data show CDR1 as SNHLY and CDR2 as FYNNEI. The CDR3 sequence is 11 residues long.

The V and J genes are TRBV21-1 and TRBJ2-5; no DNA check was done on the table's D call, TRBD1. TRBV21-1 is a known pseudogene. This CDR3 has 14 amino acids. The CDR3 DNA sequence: TGTGCCAGCAGCGTCGGGACAGGGGGAGAGACCCAGTACTTC. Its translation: CASSVGTGGETQYF.

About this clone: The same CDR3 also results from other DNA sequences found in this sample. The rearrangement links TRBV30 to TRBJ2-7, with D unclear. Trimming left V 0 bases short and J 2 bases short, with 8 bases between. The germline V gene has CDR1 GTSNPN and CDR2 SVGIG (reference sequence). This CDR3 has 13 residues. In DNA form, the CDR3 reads TGTGCCTGGAGTGTCGACCGAGCCTACGAGCAGTACTTC. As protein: CAWSVDRAYEQYF. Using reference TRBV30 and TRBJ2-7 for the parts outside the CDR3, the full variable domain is SQTIHQWPATLVQPVGSPLSLECTVEGTSNPNLYWYRQAAGRGLQLLFYSVGIGQISSEVPQNLSASRPQDRQFILSSKKLLLSDSGFYLCAWSVDRAYEQYFGPGTRLTVT.

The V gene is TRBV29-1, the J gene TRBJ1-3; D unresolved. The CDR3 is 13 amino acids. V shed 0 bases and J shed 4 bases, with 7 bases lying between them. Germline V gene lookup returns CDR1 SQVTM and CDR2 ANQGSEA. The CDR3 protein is CSVEDLAGNTIYF. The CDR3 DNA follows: TGCAGCGTTGAAGATCTAGCAGGAAACACCATATATTTT.

CDR3 coding DNA: TGTGCCAGCGAGGCGGAGGGGTTCGTGTCTAACTATGGCTACACCTTC. It specifies CASEAEGFVSNYGYTF. V gene TRBV25-1 combines with J gene TRBJ1-2, with D possibly TRBD1 on 5 matching bases. The CDR3 consists of 16 residues. Germline V gene lookup returns CDR1 MGHDK and CDR2 SYGVNS. With 8 bases removed from V and 0 bases from J, the gap between germline ends came to 19 bases.

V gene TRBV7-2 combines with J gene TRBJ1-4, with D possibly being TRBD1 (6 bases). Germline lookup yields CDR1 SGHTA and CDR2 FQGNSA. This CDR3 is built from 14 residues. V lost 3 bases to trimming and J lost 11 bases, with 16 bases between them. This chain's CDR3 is CASSLGDTIGKLFF. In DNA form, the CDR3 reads TGTGCCAGCAGCTTGGGGGACACCATAGGGAAACTGTTTTTT.

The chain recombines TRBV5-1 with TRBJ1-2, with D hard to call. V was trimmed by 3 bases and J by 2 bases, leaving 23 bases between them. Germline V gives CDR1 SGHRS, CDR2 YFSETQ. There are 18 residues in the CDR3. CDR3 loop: CASSSDTRPTAGNYGYTF. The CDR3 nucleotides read TGCGCCAGCAGCTCCGACACCCGGCCTACGGCGGGAAACTATGGCTACACCTTC.

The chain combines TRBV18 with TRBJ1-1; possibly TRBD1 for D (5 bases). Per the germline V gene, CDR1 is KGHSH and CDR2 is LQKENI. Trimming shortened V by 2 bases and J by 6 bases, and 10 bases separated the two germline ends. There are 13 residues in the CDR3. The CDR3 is CASSPSRGSEAFF. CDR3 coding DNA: TGTGCCAGCTCACCATCGAGGGGCTCTGAAGCTTTCTTT.

The CDR3 DNA reads TGCAGCGTGATAACAGGGGCCTCGGACACTGAAGCTTTCTTT. Translated: CSVITGASDTEAFF. The rearrangement links TRBV29-1 to TRBJ1-1, with 7 bases matching TRBD1. Germline assignment: CDR1 SQVTM and CDR2 ANQGSEA. V lost 6 bases and J lost 3; bases outside the gene matches: 10. This CDR3 is built from 14 residues.

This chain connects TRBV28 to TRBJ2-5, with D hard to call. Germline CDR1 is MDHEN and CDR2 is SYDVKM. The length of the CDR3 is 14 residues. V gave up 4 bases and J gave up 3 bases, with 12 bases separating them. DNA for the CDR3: TGTGCCAGCAGTTCGCAGAAAAGTGAAGAGACCCAGTACTTC. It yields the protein CASSSQKSEETQYF.

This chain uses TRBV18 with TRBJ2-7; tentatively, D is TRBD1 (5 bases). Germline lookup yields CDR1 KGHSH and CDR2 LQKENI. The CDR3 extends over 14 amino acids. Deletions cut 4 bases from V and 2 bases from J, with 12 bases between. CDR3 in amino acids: CASSQPTVPYEQYF. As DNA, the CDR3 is TGTGCCAGCTCACAACCGACAGTACCCTACGAGCAGTACTTC.

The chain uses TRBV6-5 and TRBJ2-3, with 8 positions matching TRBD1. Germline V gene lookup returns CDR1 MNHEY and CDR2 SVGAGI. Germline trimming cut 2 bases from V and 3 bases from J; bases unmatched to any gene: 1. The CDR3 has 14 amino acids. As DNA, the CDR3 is TGTGCCAGCAGTTACCACAGGGGGACAGATACGCAGTATTTT. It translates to CASSYHRGTDTQYF.

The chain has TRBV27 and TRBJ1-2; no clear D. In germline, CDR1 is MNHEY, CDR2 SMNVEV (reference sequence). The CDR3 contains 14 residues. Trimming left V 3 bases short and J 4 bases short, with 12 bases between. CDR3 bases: TGTGCCAGCAGTTTGAAGGGCGGTAGCTATGGCTACACCTTC. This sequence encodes CASSLKGGSYGYTF.